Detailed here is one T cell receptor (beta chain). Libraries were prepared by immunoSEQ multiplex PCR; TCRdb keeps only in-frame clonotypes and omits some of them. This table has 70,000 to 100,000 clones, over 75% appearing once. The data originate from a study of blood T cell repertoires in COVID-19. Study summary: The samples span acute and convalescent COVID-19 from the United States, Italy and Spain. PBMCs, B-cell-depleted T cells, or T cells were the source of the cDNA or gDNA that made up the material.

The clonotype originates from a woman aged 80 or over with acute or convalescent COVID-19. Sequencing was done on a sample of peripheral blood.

The DNA for the CDR3 is TGTGCCAGCACCCTGACAGGGGCCTACGAGCAGTACTTC. Translated, it gives CASTLTGAYEQYF. The chain employs TRBV28 and TRBJ2-7; 8 nucleotides align to TRBD1. The J segment lost 2 bases and the V segment lost 7 bases, leaving 4 bases of the junction unmatched. The CDR3 spans 13 residues. CDR1 is MDHEN and CDR2 is SYDVKM in the germline V gene.